The 12 T cell receptor beta chains listed next were all sequenced from one sample in a study of T cells in Graves' hyperthyroidism and ophthalmopathy. The source material, RNA transcripts, was used to amplify TCR beta CDR3 regions. First-round RT-PCR with HTBI primers amplified the TCR CDR3 region. TCRdb processed the multiplex PCR reads anew with MiXCR; each CDR3 protein has one entry. The data show around 300,000 distinct CDR3 sequences, roughly 13% seen once. Sequencing was done on a sample of blood. These receptors came from a woman aged 40 to 49 with Graves' ophthalmopathy.

This clonotype occurred many times. The rearrangement links TRBV12-3 or TRBV12-4 to TRBJ2-1; 9 nucleotides agree with TRBD2. The V gene end was trimmed by 3 bases and the J gene end by 7 bases; junction bases not matched to a gene: 10. The CDR3 is 16 residues long. The CDR3 DNA sequence: TGTGCCAGCAGTTTTTTGGTAGCGGGGGCCGAAAATGAGCAGTTCTTC. Translating it yields CASSFLVAGAENEQFF.

This clonotype was counted ten times or more. The chain has TRBV12-3 or TRBV12-4 and TRBJ1-2, with a tentative D call TRBD1 (5 bases). The CDR3 length is 14 residues. Trimming stripped 4 bases from V and 7 bases from J, with 16 bases between. This CDR3 is CASSSLDGAGGYTF. CDR3 sequence (DNA): TGTGCCAGCAGTTCTCTCGACGGGGCGGGTGGCTACACCTTC.

This sequence joins TRBV18 and TRBJ1-1, with D perhaps TRBD1 (5 bases). This CDR3 has 15 residues. With 3 bases removed from V and 1 base from J, the gap between germline ends came to 12 bases. CDR1 KGHSH and CDR2 LQKENI come from the germline V gene. In DNA form, the CDR3 reads TGTGCCAGCTCACCCCTGCCCGGGGGGAACACTGAAGCTTTCTTT. Its translation: CASSPLPGGNTEAFF.

The chain carries TRBV5-4 and TRBJ1-2, with TRBD1 matching over 8 bases. The CDR3 runs to 14 residues. V shed 4 bases and J 5 bases; nucleotides not matched to a gene: 7. Germline V gene lookup returns CDR1 SGHNT and CDR2 YYREEE (reference sequence). This CDR3 reads CASSTDRGRYGYTF. The CDR3 region has the DNA TGTGCCAGCAGCACAGACAGGGGCAGGTATGGCTACACCTTC.

This clonotype was counted a few times. This chain uses TRBV9 with TRBJ2-1, with D perhaps TRBD2 (5 bases). The CDR3 covers 17 residues. Between the trimmed V and J ends, which lost 3 bases and 0 bases, there was a span of 16 bases. Germline CDR1 SGDLS, CDR2 YYNGEE. The CDR3 coding sequence is TGTGCCAGCAGCGCCGGGAAGGGTTGGAGCTCCTACAATGAGCAGTTCTTC. This sequence encodes CASSAGKGWSSYNEQFF.

V and J are TRBV4-1 and TRBJ2-5; the match to TRBD2 covers 8 bases. The CDR3 is 14 residues long. With 5 bases clipped from V and 5 bases from J, the junction kept 7 bases outside the gene matches. Germline CDR1 and CDR2: MGHRA and YSYEKL. DNA for the CDR3: TGCGCCAGCAGCACCTTGGGCGGGGGGGAGACCCAGTACTTC. Translation gives CASSTLGGGETQYF.

J is TRBJ1-6 and V is TRBV19, with a weak D call TRBD1 (5 bases). Germline lookup yields CDR1 LNHDA and CDR2 SQIVND (reference sequence). The V and J ends lost 4 bases and 9 bases respectively, with 13 bases between them. This CDR3 is built from 14 residues. The CDR3 protein is CASSRDRDASPLHF. As DNA, the CDR3 is TGTGCCAGTAGTAGGGACCGTGATGCTTCACCCCTCCACTTT.

This clonotype was seen a few times. The chain recombines TRBV12-3 or TRBV12-4 with TRBJ2-1; D may correspond to TRBD1 or TRBD2 (6 bases each). The V gene lost 10 bases and the J gene lost 7 bases, with 14 bases spanning the gap. The CDR3 consists of 12 residues. Written as DNA, the CDR3 is TGTGCCATCCAAGGGGGGCTTAATGAGCAGTTCTTC. Protein product: CAIQGGLNEQFF.

This chain connects TRBV5-1 to TRBJ2-5, with D possibly called TRBD1 or TRBD2 (5 bases each). The CDR3 extends over 17 amino acids. V was shortened by 0 bases and J by 5 bases, with 20 bases between the two germline ends. Germline V gives CDR1 SGHRS, CDR2 YFSETQ. CDR3: CASSLGGFVGAGETQYF. The CDR3, as DNA: TGCGCCAGCAGCTTGGGGGGTTTCGTCGGGGCCGGTGAGACCCAGTACTTC.

This chain uses TRBV20-1 with TRBJ2-7; D remains unclear. Germline V lookup: CDR1 DFQATT, CDR2 SNEGSKA (reference sequence). There are 12 residues in the CDR3. Trimming stripped 5 bases from V and 7 bases from J, with 15 bases between. The CDR3 loop reads CSAPQLRQEQYF. The CDR3 nucleotides read TGCAGTGCTCCCCAACTAAGGCAGGAGCAGTACTTC.

On this clonotype itself: This may be a read error, as it is one base from a much larger clone. This chain joins TRBV20-1 and TRBJ2-3; 8 bases match TRBD2. Germline CDR1 DFQATT, CDR2 SNEGSKA (reference sequence). The CDR3 is 17 residues long. CDR3 loop: CSARDQVAGSGTGTQYF. Written as DNA, the CDR3 is TGCAGTGCTAGAGATCAGGTAGCGGGGAGTGGCACAGGTACGCAGTATTTT.

Turning to this clonotype: This may arise from a read error, as a much more abundant clone is one base away. The CDR3 sequence is CSGGGGGVNEQFF. The CDR3 DNA sequence: TGCAGCGGGGGGGGGGGAGGGGTCAATGAGCAGTTCTTC. The J gene is TRBJ2-1, the V gene TRBV29-1, with 7 bases lining up with TRBD2. The CDR3 extends over 13 amino acids. Germline V gene sequence: CDR1 SQVTM, CDR2 ANQGSEA. The V segment lost 7 bases and the J segment 6 bases; nucleotides outside the gene matches: 9.